The 32 T cell receptor beta chains below were found in one sample sequenced in a study of cytomegalovirus exposure and HLA in healthy donors. PCR employed 60 Vbeta and 13 Jbeta primers. Clones were read by immunoSEQ multiplex PCR, and TCRdb kept only the in-frame ones, dropping some. The table records about 180,000 clones, over 65% of them present only once. Sequenced: PBMCs. Receptor source: a man aged 18 to 29 in good health and CMV-seronegative.

The genes are TRBV6-5 and TRBJ1-6; D is uncertain. The CDR3 is made up of 14 amino acids. Germline V gene lookup returns CDR1 MNHEY and CDR2 SVGAGI. The germline V and J ends were trimmed by 5 bases and 11 bases, with 16 bases remaining between them. The CDR3 DNA sequence: TGTGCCAGCAGTCGTCTGGACTTGGGGACACCCCTCCACTTT. Translated, it gives CASSRLDLGTPLHF.

The chain is built from TRBV28 and TRBJ1-1, with 12 bases fitting TRBD1. CDR3 length equals 14 residues. CDR1 is MDHEN, CDR2 SYDVKM, per germline. The J segment lost 5 bases and the V segment lost 4 bases, leaving 2 bases of the junction unmatched. In nucleotides, the CDR3 is TGTGCCAGCAGTTCGGGACAGGGGGCGACTGAAGCTTTCTTT. Its protein is CASSSGQGATEAFF.

Comments on this clone: A junction boundary mismatches the germline segment, possibly from a read error. The chain has TRBV6-5 and TRBJ1-5; weak D call: TRBD1 (6 bases). Germline assignment: CDR1 MNHEY and CDR2 SVGAGI. This CDR3 spans 12 amino acids. The CDR3 loop reads CASSEGGRPQHF. The DNA for the CDR3 is TGTGCTAGCAGTGAGGGGGGGCGGCCCCAGCATTTT.

This chain connects TRBV27 to TRBJ2-2; 9 positions agree with TRBD1. CDR3 length: 15 amino acids. In germline, CDR1 is MNHEY, CDR2 SMNVEV (reference sequence). J was trimmed by 4 bases and V by 3 bases; bases with no gene match: 3. CDR3 sequence: CASSLGTGFTGELFF. In DNA form, the CDR3 reads TGTGCCAGCAGTTTGGGGACAGGGTTCACCGGGGAGCTGTTTTTT.

The V call is TRBV18, the J call TRBJ1-6; 8 positions match TRBD1. The J segment lost 6 bases and the V segment lost 2 bases, leaving 9 bases of the junction unmatched. The CDR3 has 17 residues. CDR1 KGHSH and CDR2 LQKENI come from the germline V gene. CDR3 sequence reads: CASSPLNPGQANSPLHF. CDR3 nucleotide sequence: TGTGCCAGCTCACCATTAAATCCGGGACAGGCTAATTCACCCCTCCACTTT.

In regard to this clone: The identical CDR3 is also encoded by other nucleotide sequences in the sample. The chain recombines TRBV5-4 with TRBJ2-1; TRBD1 aligns across 7 bases. CDR3 length: 15 amino acids. Unmatched junction bases numbered 5, after V lost 0 bases and J lost 5 bases. Germline V gene data show CDR1 as SGHNT and CDR2 as YYREEE (reference sequence). CDR3 in DNA: TGTGCCAGCAGCTTGGTAGTGACAGGGAACAATGAGCAGTTCTTC. It translates to CASSLVVTGNNEQFF.

The chain carries TRBV15 and TRBJ2-1; the match to TRBD2 covers 13 bases. J lost 5 bases, V lost 0 bases, and 7 bases had no gene match. CDR3 length equals 18 residues. Germline V gives CDR1 LNHNV, CDR2 YYDKDF (reference sequence). CDR3 loop: CATSRDWRTSGSHNEQFF. The CDR3 DNA is TGTGCCACCAGCAGAGATTGGAGGACTAGCGGGAGCCACAATGAGCAGTTCTTC.

The chain combines TRBV27 with TRBJ2-5; 9 nucleotides line up with TRBD2. Germline CDR1 reads MNHEY; CDR2 reads SMNVEV (reference sequence). The CDR3 contains 17 residues. Unmatched junction bases numbered 12, after V lost 3 bases and J lost 4 bases. CDR3 in DNA: TGTGCCAGCAGTTTGTCGGGGGGTAGCGGGGGTCGAGAGACCCAGTACTTC. This codes for CASSLSGGSGGRETQYF.

This clone was observed once. The rearrangement links TRBV27 to TRBJ1-6; TRBD1 agrees at 7 bases. CDR1 MNHEY and CDR2 SMNVEV come from the germline V gene (reference sequence). This CDR3 is 15 amino acids long. Losses at the gene ends were 4 bases for V and 10 bases for J; bases not matched to a gene: 10. This chain's CDR3 is CASSSTGSDTSPLHF. Here the CDR3 DNA reads TGTGCCAGCAGTTCGACAGGGTCGGATACATCACCCCTCCACTTT.

This clone was detected a few times. This chain joins TRBV6-1 and TRBJ1-5; no reliable D call. The CDR3 is made up of 15 amino acids. V lost 3 bases and J 2 bases, leaving 11 bases between the germline ends. The germline V gene has CDR1 MNHNS and CDR2 SASEGT. CDR3 in amino acids: CASSDVAGGNQPQHF. CDR3 coding DNA: TGTGCCAGCAGTGATGTCGCCGGGGGCAATCAGCCCCAGCATTTT.

The chain couples TRBV19 to TRBJ2-7; TRBD1 matches at 9 bases. This CDR3 spans 15 amino acids. Trimming took 3 bases from V and 7 from J; bases not matched to a gene: 10. Germline V gene sequence: CDR1 LNHDA, CDR2 SQIVND (reference sequence). CDR3 DNA sequence: TGTGCCAGTAGTATCCCCGGGACAGGGAAAGGTGAGCAGTACTTC. Its translation is CASSIPGTGKGEQYF.

This clone showed up just a few times. The V gene is TRBV30, the J gene TRBJ1-2; perhaps TRBD1 as D (6 bases). CDR1 and CDR2 from the germline V gene are GTSNPN and SVGIG (reference sequence). The CDR3 consists of 14 residues. Trimming left V 4 bases short and J 1 base short, with 13 bases between. The CDR3 DNA is TGTGCCTGGAAGGGGGATCGGCTTAACTATGGCTACACCTTC. Protein sequence: CAWKGDRLNYGYTF.

The CDR3 DNA follows: TGTGCCAGCGGGACAGGTGTATTGCAAGAGACCCAGTACTTC. Translated: CASGTGVLQETQYF. The V call is TRBV6-1, the J call TRBJ2-5, with 8 nucleotides matching TRBD1. Germline assignment: CDR1 MNHNS and CDR2 SASEGT. J gave up 2 bases and V 8 bases, and 7 bases lay outside the gene matches. The CDR3 totals 14 residues.

The V call is TRBV5-1, the J call TRBJ1-5; 10 bases line up with TRBD1. The trim removed 4 bases at V and 4 bases at J, leaving 11 bases unmatched. The CDR3 length is 17 residues. The germline V gene has CDR1 SGHRS and CDR2 YFSETQ. The CDR3 reads CASSEGTGAGRNQPQHF. CDR3 nucleotides: TGCGCCAGCAGCGAGGGGACAGGGGCAGGAAGAAATCAGCCCCAGCATTTT.

The J gene is TRBJ1-1, the V gene TRBV7-9; TRBD1 is a possible D gene (5 bases). CDR3 length: 14 amino acids. Trimming cost V 6 bases and J 1 base, with 12 bases left between them. The germline gives CDR1 SEHNR, CDR2 FQNEAQ (reference sequence). The CDR3 sequence: CASSSPTANTEAFF. The CDR3 DNA sequence: TGTGCCAGCAGTTCTCCGACAGCGAACACTGAAGCTTTCTTT.

J is TRBJ2-1 and V is TRBV7-3, with D possibly matching TRBD2 (7 bases). The CDR3 loop spans 15 amino acids. Germline values: CDR1 SGHTA, CDR2 FQGTGA. Trimming left V 3 bases short and J 2 bases short, with 11 bases between. CDR3 protein: CASSLGGGPYNEQFF. Written as DNA, the CDR3 is TGTGCCAGCAGCTTGGGGGGGGGCCCCTACAATGAGCAGTTCTTC.

The V gene is TRBV5-1, the J gene TRBJ2-2; 8 bases agree with TRBD1. The CDR3 runs to 14 residues. The V gene end was trimmed by 2 bases and the J gene end by 5 bases; junction bases not matched to a gene: 2. The germline CDR1 and CDR2 sequences are SGHRS and YFSETQ. The CDR3 sequence: CASSFRGPTGELFF. The CDR3 DNA is TGCGCCAGCAGCTTCAGGGGGCCTACCGGGGAGCTGTTTTTT.

The chain links TRBV27 to TRBJ2-7; 10 bases fit TRBD1. V lost 9 bases and J lost 3; bases outside the gene matches: 23. The germline CDR1 and CDR2 sequences are MNHEY and SMNVEV (reference sequence). The CDR3 is 19 residues long. The CDR3 sequence: CARVGGKGQGIDGGYEQYF. DNA for the CDR3: TGTGCCAGAGTGGGGGGCAAGGGACAGGGGATTGACGGTGGCTACGAGCAGTACTTC.

This clone was seen a single time. The V and J genes are TRBV27 and TRBJ2-2; possible D gene TRBD1, 6 bases. Germline-derived CDR1 and CDR2 are MNHEY and SMNVEV (reference sequence). This CDR3 has 15 amino acids. V dropped 6 bases and J dropped 5 bases, with 16 bases sitting between them. The CDR3 DNA follows: TGTGCCAGCAGCTTCCGGACAGTTATGACCGGGGAGCTGTTTTTT. Its translation is CASSFRTVMTGELFF.

The chain combines TRBV7-9 with TRBJ1-3; TRBD1 might be the D (6 bases). The V gene lost 8 bases and the J gene lost 0 bases, with 14 bases spanning the gap. The V gene's germline CDR1 is SEHNR and CDR2 FQNEAQ (reference sequence). There are 15 residues in the CDR3. CDR3 coding DNA: TGTGCCAGCGGGAACAGGGCCAGCTCTGGAAACACCATATATTTT. Protein: CASGNRASSGNTIYF. Using reference TRBV7-9 and TRBJ1-3 for the parts outside the CDR3, the full variable domain is DTGVSQNPRHKITKRGQNVTFRCDPISEHNRLYWYRQTLGQGPEFLTYFQNEAQLEKSRLLSDRFSAERPKGSFSTLEIQRTEQGDSAMYLCASGNRASSGNTIYFGEGSWLTVV.

The V gene is TRBV7-6, the J gene TRBJ2-1, with TRBD2 matching over 11 bases. The CDR3 runs to 15 residues. V lost 5 bases, J lost 8 bases, and 8 bases stayed unmatched. Germline V CDR1 and CDR2: SGHVS, FNYEAQ. The CDR3 DNA follows: TGTGCCAGCAGCCGTACTAGCGGGAGTGGCTATGAGCAGTTCTTC. Translating it yields CASSRTSGSGYEQFF.

The chain uses TRBV27 and TRBJ2-5, with 12 bases that match TRBD2. The V and J ends lost 5 bases and 5 bases, in that order; junction bases with no gene match: 6. CDR3 length equals 15 residues. The germline gives CDR1 MNHEY, CDR2 SMNVEV (reference sequence). The CDR3 DNA reads as TGTGCCAGCAGTCCAGGACTAGCGGGGATCGAGACCCAGTACTTC. It codes for CASSPGLAGIETQYF.

V is TRBV7-3 and J is TRBJ1-4; the match to TRBD1 covers 8 bases. Trimming cost V 5 bases and J 1 base; bases outside gene matches: 6. The length of the CDR3 is 16 residues. Germline V gene data show CDR1 as SGHTA and CDR2 as FQGTGA. The CDR3 region has the DNA TGTGCCAGCAGCATCAGGGGGCGGGGAACTAATGAAAAACTGTTTTTT. Protein sequence: CASSIRGRGTNEKLFF.

This clone was observed a few times. The chain has TRBV4-1 and TRBJ1-1; no definite D call. Germline CDR1 and CDR2: MGHRA and YSYEKL. The V end lost 4 bases, the J end lost 1 base, and 7 bases lay between the germline ends. The CDR3 is made up of 13 amino acids. For the CDR3, the DNA is TGCGCCAGCAGCCGCCCGGGGAACACTGAAGCTTTCTTT. Translation: CASSRPGNTEAFF.

This chain connects TRBV5-6 to TRBJ2-1; maybe TRBD2 (5 bases). This CDR3 has 16 amino acids. Germline CDR1 is SGHDT and CDR2 is YYEEEE. V gave up 1 base and J gave up 2 bases, with 13 bases separating them. CDR3 residues: CASSLTGYFTYNEQFF. The CDR3 bases are TGTGCCAGCAGCTTGACGGGGTACTTCACCTACAATGAGCAGTTCTTC.

The rearrangement joins TRBV2 to TRBJ1-2, with TRBD1 as a possible D gene (5 bases). V lost 5 bases and J 8 bases, leaving 24 bases between the germline ends. There are 16 residues in the CDR3. In germline, CDR1 is SNHLY, CDR2 FYNNEI. The CDR3 sequence: CASSITGGQASGGYTF. DNA for the CDR3: TGTGCCAGCAGTATAACAGGCGGCCAGGCTTCGGGCGGCTACACCTTC.

This chain joins TRBV7-3 and TRBJ2-2, with unresolved D. The CDR3 is 15 residues long. CDR1 and CDR2 from the germline V gene are SGHTA and FQGTGA. V lost 1 base and J 4 bases, leaving 10 bases between the germline ends. Here the CDR3 reads CASSLRASPTGELFF. The CDR3 nucleotides read TGTGCCAGCAGCTTAAGGGCCAGCCCCACCGGGGAGCTGTTTTTT. The variable domain in full, completed from reference TRBV7-3 and TRBJ2-2, reads GAGVSQTPSNKVTEKGKYVELRCDPISGHTALYWYRQSLGQGPEFLIYFQGTGAADDSGLPNDRFFAVRPEGSVSTLKIQRTERGDSAVYLCASSLRASPTGELFFGEGSRLTVL.

The rearrangement links TRBV7-9 to TRBJ2-7; 8 nucleotides match TRBD1. Trimming cost V 5 bases and J 4 bases; bases outside gene matches: 10. The CDR3 spans 15 residues. Germline CDR1 reads SEHNR; CDR2 reads FQNEAQ (reference sequence). The DNA of the CDR3 is TGTGCCAGCAGCCCGCCGACAGGGGAAATATACGAGCAGTACTTC. Encoded protein: CASSPPTGEIYEQYF.

The chain combines TRBV18 with TRBJ1-5; tentative D call: TRBD1 (5 bases). V lost 3 bases to trimming and J lost 1 base, with 10 bases between them. There are 15 residues in the CDR3. The V gene's germline CDR1 is KGHSH and CDR2 LQKENI. In DNA form, the CDR3 reads TGTGCCAGCTCACCGCGTAGGACAAGCAATCAGCCCCAGCATTTT. This sequence encodes CASSPRRTSNQPQHF. Filled out from reference TRBV18 and TRBJ1-5, the complete variable domain reads NAGVMQNPRHLVRRRGQEARLRCSPMKGHSHVYWYRQLPEEGLKFMVYLQKENIIDESGMPKERFSAEFPKEGPSILRIQQVVRGDSAAYFCASSPRRTSNQPQHFGDGTRLSIL.

V and J are TRBV28 and TRBJ1-6, with 7 bases identical to TRBD1. Germline V gene data show CDR1 as MDHEN and CDR2 as SYDVKM. Trimming cost V 3 bases and J 10 bases; bases outside gene matches: 3. The CDR3 consists of 13 residues. The CDR3 coding sequence is TGTGCCAGCAGTTTGGGGACAGTATCACCCCTCCACTTT. Its translation: CASSLGTVSPLHF.

The chain joins TRBV6-5 to TRBJ2-5; 9 nucleotides agree with TRBD1. This CDR3 comprises 15 residues. Germline CDR1 and CDR2: MNHEY and SVGAGI. J gave up 4 bases and V 4 bases, and 7 bases lay outside the gene matches. CDR3 coding DNA: TGTGCCAGCAGTTCTCAAGGGACAGGGACAGAGACCCAGTACTTC. This sequence encodes CASSSQGTGTETQYF.

The J gene is TRBJ1-5, the V gene TRBV7-9; D perhaps matches TRBD1 (5 bases). Trimming took off 4 bases at V and 4 bases at J, with 8 bases between the two ends. The CDR3 contains 13 residues. Germline V gene data show CDR1 as SEHNR and CDR2 as FQNEAQ (reference sequence). The CDR3 spells CASSSGGNQPQHF. CDR3 nucleotide sequence: TGTGCCAGCAGCTCGGGGGGGAATCAGCCCCAGCATTTT. Based on the CDR3 plus reference TRBV7-9 and TRBJ1-5, the full variable domain is DTGVSQNPRHKITKRGQNVTFRCDPISEHNRLYWYRQTLGQGPEFLTYFQNEAQLEKSRLLSDRFSAERPKGSFSTLEIQRTEQGDSAMYLCASSSGGNQPQHFGDGTRLSIL.